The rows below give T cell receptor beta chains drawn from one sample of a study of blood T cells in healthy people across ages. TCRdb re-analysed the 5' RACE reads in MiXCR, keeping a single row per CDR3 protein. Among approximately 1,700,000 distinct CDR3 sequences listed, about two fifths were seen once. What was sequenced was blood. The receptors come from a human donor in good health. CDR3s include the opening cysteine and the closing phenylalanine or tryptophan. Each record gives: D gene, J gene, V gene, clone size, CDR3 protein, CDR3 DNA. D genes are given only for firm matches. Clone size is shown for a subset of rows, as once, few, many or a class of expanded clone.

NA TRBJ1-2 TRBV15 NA CATSSLNYRVGYTF TGTGCCACCAGCAGCCTAAATTACAGGGTTGGCTACACCTTC
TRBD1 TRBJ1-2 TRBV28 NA CASSAPGTDDYGYTF TGTGCCAGCAGTGCACCCGGGACAGACGACTATGGCTACACCTTC
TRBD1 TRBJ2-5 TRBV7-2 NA CASSLVGTGGQGTQYF TGTGCCAGCAGCTTAGTAGGGACAGGGGGCCAAGGGACCCAGTACTTC
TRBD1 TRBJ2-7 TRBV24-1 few CATSDHPGQGHYEQYF TGTGCCACCAGTGATCACCCGGGACAGGGACATTACGAGCAGTACTTC
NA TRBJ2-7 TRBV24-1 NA CATSELASSYEQYF TGTGCCACCAGTGAGCTAGCGTCGTCTTACGAGCAGTACTTC
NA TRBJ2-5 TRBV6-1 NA CASSDWQLGETQYF TGTGCCAGCAGTGATTGGCAGCTAGGGGAGACCCAGTACTTC
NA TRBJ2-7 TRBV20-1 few CSARGTTRYEQYF TGCAGTGCTAGAGGCACGACTAGATACGAGCAGTACTTC
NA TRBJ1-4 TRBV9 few CASSVEPRPNEKLFF TGTGCCAGCAGCGTAGAGCCAAGGCCTAATGAAAAACTGTTTTTT
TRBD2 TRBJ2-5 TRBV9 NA CASSNGLAGTQETQYF TGTGCCAGCAGCAATGGACTAGCGGGGACCCAAGAGACCCAGTACTTC
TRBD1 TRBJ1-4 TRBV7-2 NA CASTKRTGGPPTNEKLFF TGTGCCAGCACCAAAAGGACAGGGGGCCCGCCAACTAATGAAAAACTGTTTTTT
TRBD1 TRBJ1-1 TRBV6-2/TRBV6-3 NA CASSKIRTGVSAEAFF TGTGCCAGCAGTAAGATCAGGACAGGCGTATCGGCTGAAGCTTTCTTT
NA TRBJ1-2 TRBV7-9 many CASSPRNYGYTF TGTGCCAGCAGCCCGCGTAACTATGGCTACACCTTC
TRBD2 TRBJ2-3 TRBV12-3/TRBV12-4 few CASSSDSGGASSTDTQYF TGTGCCAGCAGTTCCGATAGCGGGGGGGCCTCTAGCACAGATACGCAGTATTTT
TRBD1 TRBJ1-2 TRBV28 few CASRSGQSYGYTF TGTGCCAGCAGGTCGGGACAGAGCTATGGCTACACCTTC
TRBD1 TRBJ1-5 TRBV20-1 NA CSAGQALNQPQHF TGCAGTGCTGGACAGGCCCTCAATCAGCCCCAGCATTTT
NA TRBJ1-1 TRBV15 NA CATSRRFGSVLANTEAFF TGTGCCACCAGCAGAAGGTTCGGATCTGTTTTAGCGAACACTGAAGCTTTCTTT
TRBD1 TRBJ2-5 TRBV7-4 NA CASSLDRGGGQETQYF TGTGCCAGCAGCTTGGACAGGGGAGGGGGGCAAGAGACCCAGTACTTC
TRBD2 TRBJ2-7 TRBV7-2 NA CASSSGLGRGGTYNEQYF TGTGCCAGCAGCTCCGGATTGGGGCGGGGGGGTACCTACAATGAGCAGTACTTC
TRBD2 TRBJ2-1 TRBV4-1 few CASSQVPFLAGLPNEQFF TGCGCCAGCAGCCAAGTGCCCTTCCTAGCGGGCCTCCCTAATGAGCAGTTCTTC
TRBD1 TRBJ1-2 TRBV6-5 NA CANSPEQGAKGYTF TGTGCCAACAGTCCAGAACAGGGGGCAAAAGGCTACACCTTC
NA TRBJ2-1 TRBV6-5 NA CASIQGYEQFF TGTGCCAGCATACAGGGATATGAGCAGTTCTTC
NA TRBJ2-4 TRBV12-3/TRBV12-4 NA CASSLGPSWQYF TGTGCCAGCAGCCTAGGGCCTAGTTGGCAGTACTTC
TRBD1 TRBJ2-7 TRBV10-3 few CAISESTRTDRTTTYEQYF TGTGCCATCAGTGAGTCGACTCGGACGGACAGGACCACAACCTACGAGCAGTACTTC
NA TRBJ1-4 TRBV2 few CASSGTPLGEKLFF TGTGCCAGCAGTGGTACTCCCTTGGGTGAAAAACTGTTTTTT